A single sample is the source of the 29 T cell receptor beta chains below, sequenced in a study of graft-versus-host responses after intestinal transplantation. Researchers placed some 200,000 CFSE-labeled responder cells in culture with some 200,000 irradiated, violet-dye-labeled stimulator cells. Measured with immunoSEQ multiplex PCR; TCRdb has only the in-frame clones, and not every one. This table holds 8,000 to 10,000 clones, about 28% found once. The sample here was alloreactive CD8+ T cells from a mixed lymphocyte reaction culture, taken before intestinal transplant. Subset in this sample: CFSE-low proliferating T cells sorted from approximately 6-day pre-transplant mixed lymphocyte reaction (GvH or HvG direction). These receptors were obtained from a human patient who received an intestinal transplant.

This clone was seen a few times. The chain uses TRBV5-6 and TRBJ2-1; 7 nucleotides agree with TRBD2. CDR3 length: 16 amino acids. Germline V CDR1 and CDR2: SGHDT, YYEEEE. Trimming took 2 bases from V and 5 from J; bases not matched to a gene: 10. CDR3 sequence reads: CASSFWSFGTNNEQFF. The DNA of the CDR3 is TGTGCCAGCAGCTTTTGGAGTTTCGGGACTAACAATGAGCAGTTCTTC.

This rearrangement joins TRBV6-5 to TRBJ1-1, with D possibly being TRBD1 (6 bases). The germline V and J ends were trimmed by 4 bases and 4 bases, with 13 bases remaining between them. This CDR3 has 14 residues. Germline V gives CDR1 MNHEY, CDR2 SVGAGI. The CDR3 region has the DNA TGTGCCAGCAGTTCCAGGGGTGATGGCACTGAAGCTTTCTTT. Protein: CASSSRGDGTEAFF.

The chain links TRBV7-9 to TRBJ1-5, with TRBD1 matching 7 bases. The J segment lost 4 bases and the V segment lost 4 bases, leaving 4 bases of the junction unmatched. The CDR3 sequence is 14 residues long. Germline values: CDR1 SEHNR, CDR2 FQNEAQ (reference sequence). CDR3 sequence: CASSSGGLNQPQHF. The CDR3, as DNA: TGTGCCAGCAGCTCAGGGGGGCTAAATCAGCCCCAGCATTTT.

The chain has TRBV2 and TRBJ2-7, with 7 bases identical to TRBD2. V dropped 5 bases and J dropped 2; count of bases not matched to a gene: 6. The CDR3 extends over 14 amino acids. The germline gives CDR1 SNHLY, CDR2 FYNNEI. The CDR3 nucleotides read TGTGCCAGCAGTATGGCGGGGGACCCCTACGAGCAGTACTTC. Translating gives CASSMAGDPYEQYF. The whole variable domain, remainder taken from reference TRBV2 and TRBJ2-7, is EPEVTQTPSHQVTQMGQEVILRCVPISNHLYFYWYRQILGQKVEFLVSFYNNEISEKSEIFDDQFSVERPDGSNFTLKIRSTKLEDSAMYFCASSMAGDPYEQYFGPGTRLTVT.

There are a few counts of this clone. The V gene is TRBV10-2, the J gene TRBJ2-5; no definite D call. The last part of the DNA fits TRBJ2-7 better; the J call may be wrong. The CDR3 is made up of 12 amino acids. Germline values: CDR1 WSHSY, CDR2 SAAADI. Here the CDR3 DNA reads TGCGCCAGCAGTGATCCAGACTACGAGCAGTACTTC. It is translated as CASSDPDYEQYF.

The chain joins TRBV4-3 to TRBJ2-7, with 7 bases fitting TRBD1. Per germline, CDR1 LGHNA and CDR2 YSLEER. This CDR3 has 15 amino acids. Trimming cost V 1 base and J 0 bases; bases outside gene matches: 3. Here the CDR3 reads CASSQGTGLSYEQYF. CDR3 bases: TGCGCCAGCAGCCAAGGGACAGGCCTCTCCTACGAGCAGTACTTC.

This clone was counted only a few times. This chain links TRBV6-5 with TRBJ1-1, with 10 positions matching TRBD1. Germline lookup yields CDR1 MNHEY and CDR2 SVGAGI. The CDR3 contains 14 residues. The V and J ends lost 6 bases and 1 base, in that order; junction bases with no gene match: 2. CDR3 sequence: CASRTGGPNTEAFF. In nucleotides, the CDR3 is TGTGCCAGCAGGACAGGGGGCCCGAACACTGAAGCTTTCTTT.

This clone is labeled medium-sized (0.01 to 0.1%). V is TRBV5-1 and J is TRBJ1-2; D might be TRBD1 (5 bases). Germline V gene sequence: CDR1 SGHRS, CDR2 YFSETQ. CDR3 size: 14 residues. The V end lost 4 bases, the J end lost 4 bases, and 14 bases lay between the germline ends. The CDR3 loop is CASSAQAGPYGYTF. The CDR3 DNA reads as TGCGCCAGCAGCGCGCAGGCAGGGCCCTATGGCTACACCTTC.

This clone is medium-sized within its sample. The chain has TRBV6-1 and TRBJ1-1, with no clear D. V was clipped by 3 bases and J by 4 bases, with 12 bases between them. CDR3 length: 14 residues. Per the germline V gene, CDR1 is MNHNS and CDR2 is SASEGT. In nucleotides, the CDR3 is TGTGCCAGCAGTGAGCCCGGCCCTAGCACTGAAGCTTTCTTT. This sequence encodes CASSEPGPSTEAFF.

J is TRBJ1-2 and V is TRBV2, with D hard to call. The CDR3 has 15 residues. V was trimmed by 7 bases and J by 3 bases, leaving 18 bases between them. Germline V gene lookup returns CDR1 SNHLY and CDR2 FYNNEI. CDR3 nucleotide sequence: TGTGCCAGCACCCAGATGAAAGCGGCGGACTATGGCTACACCTTC. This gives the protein CASTQMKAADYGYTF.

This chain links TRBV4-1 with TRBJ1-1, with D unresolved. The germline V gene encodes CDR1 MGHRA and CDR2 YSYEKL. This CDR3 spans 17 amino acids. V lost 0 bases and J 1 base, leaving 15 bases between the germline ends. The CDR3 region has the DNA TGCGCCAGCAGCCAAGATCGGGATTGGGAAACGAACACTGAAGCTTTCTTT. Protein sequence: CASSQDRDWETNTEAFF.

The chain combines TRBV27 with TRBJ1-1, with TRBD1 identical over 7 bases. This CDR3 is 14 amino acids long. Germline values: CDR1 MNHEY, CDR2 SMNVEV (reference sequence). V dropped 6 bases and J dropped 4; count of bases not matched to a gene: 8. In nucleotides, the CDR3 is TGTGCCAGCAGAGCCCAGGGGGTGAGCACTGAAGCTTTCTTT. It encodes CASRAQGVSTEAFF.

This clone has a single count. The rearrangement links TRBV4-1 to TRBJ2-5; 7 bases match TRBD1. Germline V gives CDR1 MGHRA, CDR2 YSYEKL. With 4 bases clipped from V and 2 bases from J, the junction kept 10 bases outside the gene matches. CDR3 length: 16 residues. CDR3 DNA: TGCGCCAGCAGCCGGTTTTTACAGGGGATACAAGAGACCCAGTACTTC. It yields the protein CASSRFLQGIQETQYF.

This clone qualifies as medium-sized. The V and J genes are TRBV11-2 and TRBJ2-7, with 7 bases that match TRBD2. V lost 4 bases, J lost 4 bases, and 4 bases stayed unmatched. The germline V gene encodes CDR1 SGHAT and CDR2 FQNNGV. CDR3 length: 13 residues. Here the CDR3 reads CASSSGTTYEQYF. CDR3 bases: TGTGCCAGCAGCTCCGGGACTACATACGAGCAGTACTTC.

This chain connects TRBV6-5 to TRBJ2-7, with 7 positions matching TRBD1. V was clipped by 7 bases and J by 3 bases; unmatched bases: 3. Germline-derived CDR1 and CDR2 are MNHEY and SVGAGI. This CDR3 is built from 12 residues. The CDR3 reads CASTGDSYEQYF. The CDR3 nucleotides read TGTGCCAGCACCGGGGACAGCTACGAGCAGTACTTC.

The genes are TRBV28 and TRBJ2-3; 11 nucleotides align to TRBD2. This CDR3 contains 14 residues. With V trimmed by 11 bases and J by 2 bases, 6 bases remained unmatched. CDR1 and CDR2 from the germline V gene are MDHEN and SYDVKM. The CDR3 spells CAGIAGGATDTQYF. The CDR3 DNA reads TGTGCCGGAATAGCGGGGGGGGCCACAGATACGCAGTATTTT.

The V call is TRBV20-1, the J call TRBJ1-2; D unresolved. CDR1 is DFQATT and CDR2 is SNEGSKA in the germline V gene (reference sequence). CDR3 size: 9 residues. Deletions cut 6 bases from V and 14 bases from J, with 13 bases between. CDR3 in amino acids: CSAPEILTF. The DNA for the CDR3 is TGCAGTGCCCCCGAGATCCTTACCTTC.

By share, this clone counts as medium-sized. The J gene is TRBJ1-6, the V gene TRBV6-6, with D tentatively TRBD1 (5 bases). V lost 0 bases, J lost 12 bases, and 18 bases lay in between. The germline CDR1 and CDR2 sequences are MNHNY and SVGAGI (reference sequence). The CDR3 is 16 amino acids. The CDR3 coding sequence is TGTGCCAGCAGTTACTCGATCGGCTCTGCGGGGGAACCCCTCCACTTT. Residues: CASSYSIGSAGEPLHF.

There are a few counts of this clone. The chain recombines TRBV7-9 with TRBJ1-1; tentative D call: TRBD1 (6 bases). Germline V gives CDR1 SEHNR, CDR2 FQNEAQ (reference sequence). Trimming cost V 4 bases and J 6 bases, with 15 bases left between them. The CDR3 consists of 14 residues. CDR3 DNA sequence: TGTGCCAGCAGCTACCAACAAGGGGGGGCTGAAGCTTTCTTT. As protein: CASSYQQGGAEAFF.

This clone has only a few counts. In nucleotides, the CDR3 is TGTGCCAGCAGCAAACTACGGGTCCTGACTTTC. Translation gives CASSKLRVLTF. The V call is TRBV7-8, the J call TRBJ2-6; D not certain. V lost 5 bases and J lost 13, with 9 bases in between. Germline V gene lookup returns CDR1 SGHVS and CDR2 FQNEAQ. There are 11 residues in the CDR3.

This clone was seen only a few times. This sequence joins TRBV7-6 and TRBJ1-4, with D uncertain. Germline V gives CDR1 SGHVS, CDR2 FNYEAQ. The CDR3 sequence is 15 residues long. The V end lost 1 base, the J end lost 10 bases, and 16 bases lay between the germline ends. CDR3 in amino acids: CASSLVPPGVLKLFF. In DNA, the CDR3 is TGTGCCAGCAGCTTAGTGCCACCCGGGGTGCTAAAACTGTTTTTT.

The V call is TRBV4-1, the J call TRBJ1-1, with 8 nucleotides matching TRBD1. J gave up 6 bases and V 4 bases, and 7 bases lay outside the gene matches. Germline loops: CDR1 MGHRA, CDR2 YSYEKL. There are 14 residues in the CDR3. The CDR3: CASSRSRGQAEAFF. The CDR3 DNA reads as TGCGCCAGCAGCCGAAGCAGGGGGCAGGCTGAAGCTTTCTTT.

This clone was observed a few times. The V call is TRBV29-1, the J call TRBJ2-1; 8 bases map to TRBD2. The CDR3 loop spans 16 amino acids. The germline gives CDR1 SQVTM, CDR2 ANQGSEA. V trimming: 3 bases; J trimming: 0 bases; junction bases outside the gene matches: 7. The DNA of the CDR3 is TGCAGCGTTGACCCGGGGGGGTCTGGCTCCTACAATGAGCAGTTCTTC. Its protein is CSVDPGGSGSYNEQFF.

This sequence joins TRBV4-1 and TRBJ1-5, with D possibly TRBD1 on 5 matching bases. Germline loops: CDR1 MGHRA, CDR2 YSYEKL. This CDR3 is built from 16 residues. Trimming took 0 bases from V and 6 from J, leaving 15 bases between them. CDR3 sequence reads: CASSQEGRARFQPQHF. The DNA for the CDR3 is TGCGCCAGCAGCCAAGAAGGCAGGGCAAGGTTTCAGCCCCAGCATTTT.

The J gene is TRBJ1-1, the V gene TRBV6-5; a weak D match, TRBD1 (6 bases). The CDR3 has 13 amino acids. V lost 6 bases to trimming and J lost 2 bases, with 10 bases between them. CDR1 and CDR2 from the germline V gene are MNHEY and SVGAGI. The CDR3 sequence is CASRQGTNTEAFF. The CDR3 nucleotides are TGTGCCAGCAGACAGGGCACTAACACTGAAGCTTTCTTT.

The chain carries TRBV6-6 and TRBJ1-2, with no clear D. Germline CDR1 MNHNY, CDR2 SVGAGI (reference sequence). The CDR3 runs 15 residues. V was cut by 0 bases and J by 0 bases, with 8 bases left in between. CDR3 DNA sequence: TGTGCCAGCAGTTACTCGGAGGCCACTAACTATGGCTACACCTTC. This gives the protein CASSYSEATNYGYTF.

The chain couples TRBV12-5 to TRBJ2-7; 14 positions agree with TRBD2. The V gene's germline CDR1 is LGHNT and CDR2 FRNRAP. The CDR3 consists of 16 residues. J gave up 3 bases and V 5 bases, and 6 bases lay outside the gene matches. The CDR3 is CASGTQGLAGVYEQYF. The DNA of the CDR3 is TGTGCTAGTGGTACCCAGGGACTAGCGGGGGTCTACGAGCAGTACTTC.

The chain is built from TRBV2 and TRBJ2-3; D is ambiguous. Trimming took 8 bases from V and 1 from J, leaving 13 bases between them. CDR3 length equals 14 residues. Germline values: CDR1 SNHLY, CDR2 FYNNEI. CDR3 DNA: TGTGCCAGCCTTGTGCGATCGGGCACAGATACGCAGTATTTT. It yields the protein CASLVRSGTDTQYF.

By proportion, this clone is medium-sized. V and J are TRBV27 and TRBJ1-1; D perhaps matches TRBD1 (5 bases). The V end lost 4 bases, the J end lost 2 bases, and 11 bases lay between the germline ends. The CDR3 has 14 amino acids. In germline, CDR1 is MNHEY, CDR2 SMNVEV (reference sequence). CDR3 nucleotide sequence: TGTGCCAGCAGTTGGGGGGATAGCAACACTGAAGCTTTCTTT. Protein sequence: CASSWGDSNTEAFF.